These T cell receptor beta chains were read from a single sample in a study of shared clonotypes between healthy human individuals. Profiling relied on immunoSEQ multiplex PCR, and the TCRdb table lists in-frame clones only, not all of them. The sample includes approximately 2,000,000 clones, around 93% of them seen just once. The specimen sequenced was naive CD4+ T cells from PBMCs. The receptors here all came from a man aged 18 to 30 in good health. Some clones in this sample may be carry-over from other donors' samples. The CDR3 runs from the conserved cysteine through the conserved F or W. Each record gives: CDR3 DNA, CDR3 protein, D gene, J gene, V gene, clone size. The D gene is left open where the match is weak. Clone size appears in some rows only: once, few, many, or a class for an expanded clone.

CDR3 DNA: TGTGCCAGCAGCGCCGCGACAGGGGGCTCCCACGAGCAGTACTTC; CDR3 protein: CASSAATGGSHEQYF; D gene: TRBD1; J gene: TRBJ2-7; V gene: TRBV5-5; clone size: NA
CDR3 DNA: TGTGCCAGCAGCTTAGGGGGAGGGTCCCAAGAGACCCAGTACTTC; CDR3 protein: CASSLGGGSQETQYF; D gene: TRBD2; J gene: TRBJ2-5; V gene: TRBV7-2; clone size: NA
CDR3 DNA: TGTGCCAGTAGTCCTACCTCTGGGACAGATACGCAGTATTTT; CDR3 protein: CASSPTSGTDTQYF; D gene: NA; J gene: TRBJ2-3; V gene: TRBV19; clone size: NA
CDR3 DNA: TGCGCCAGCAGCCGGGGCCGGACGCCTGACTCTGGAAACACCATATATTTT; CDR3 protein: CASSRGRTPDSGNTIYF; D gene: NA; J gene: TRBJ1-3; V gene: TRBV5-1; clone size: NA
CDR3 DNA: TGCGCCAGCAATGGCCTGACTGGGGCCAACGTCCTGACTTTC; CDR3 protein: CASNGLTGANVLTF; D gene: NA; J gene: TRBJ2-6; V gene: TRBV5-1; clone size: NA
CDR3 DNA: TGTGCCAGCAGCTTGACCCCCGATACGCAGTATTTT; CDR3 protein: CASSLTPDTQYF; D gene: NA; J gene: TRBJ2-3; V gene: TRBV7-8; clone size: NA
CDR3 DNA: TGTGCCTGGAGCATGGGACAGCCCGCGGAGACCCAGTACTTC; CDR3 protein: CAWSMGQPAETQYF; D gene: TRBD1; J gene: TRBJ2-5; V gene: TRBV30; clone size: NA
CDR3 DNA: TGTGCCAGTGGACGGTTGAACACTGAAGCTTTCTTT; CDR3 protein: CASGRLNTEAFF; D gene: NA; J gene: TRBJ1-1; V gene: TRBV6-5; clone size: NA
CDR3 DNA: TGCAGCGTTGCCGGATCCACTGGGGCCAACGTCCTGACTTTC; CDR3 protein: CSVAGSTGANVLTF; D gene: NA; J gene: TRBJ2-6; V gene: TRBV29-1; clone size: NA
CDR3 DNA: TGTGCCAGTAGAGAACGGACTTCCCCAAACTATGGCTACACCTTC; CDR3 protein: CASRERTSPNYGYTF; D gene: NA; J gene: TRBJ1-2; V gene: TRBV28; clone size: NA
CDR3 DNA: TGTGCCAGCAGCTTAGCCGGCAAGGGAAATACGCAGTATTTT; CDR3 protein: CASSLAGKGNTQYF; D gene: NA; J gene: TRBJ2-3; V gene: TRBV7-6; clone size: once
CDR3 DNA: TGTGCCAGCAGTGGGGGTTCAGGGTACGAGCAGTACTTC; CDR3 protein: CASSGGSGYEQYF; D gene: NA; J gene: TRBJ2-7; V gene: TRBV2; clone size: NA
CDR3 DNA: TGTGCCAGCAGTCCGACAGTGGAAGATACGCAGTATTTT; CDR3 protein: CASSPTVEDTQYF; D gene: NA; J gene: TRBJ2-3; V gene: TRBV28; clone size: NA
CDR3 DNA: TGTGCCAGCATTCCGGTCCGTAACACCGGGGAGCTGTTTTTT; CDR3 protein: CASIPVRNTGELFF; D gene: NA; J gene: TRBJ2-2; V gene: TRBV7-8; clone size: NA
CDR3 DNA: TGTGCCAGCAGCAAGACAGGGCGCGGGGAAAAACTGTTTTTT; CDR3 protein: CASSKTGRGEKLFF; D gene: TRBD1; J gene: TRBJ1-4; V gene: TRBV5-6; clone size: NA
CDR3 DNA: TGTGCCAGCAGTGCTTCCGGGACAGGGTCTTGGGAGCAGTTCTTC; CDR3 protein: CASSASGTGSWEQFF; D gene: TRBD1; J gene: TRBJ2-1; V gene: TRBV6-6; clone size: NA
CDR3 DNA: TGCGCCAGCAGCTTGGCCCCGTTGCCTGGTTTTGTTTCTGATGGCTACACCTTC; CDR3 protein: CASSLAPLPGFVSDGYTF; D gene: NA; J gene: TRBJ1-2; V gene: TRBV5-1; clone size: NA
CDR3 DNA: TGTGCCAGCAGCTTTACTAGCGGGGCGCCAGATACGCAGTATTTT; CDR3 protein: CASSFTSGAPDTQYF; D gene: TRBD2; J gene: TRBJ2-3; V gene: TRBV11-2; clone size: once
CDR3 DNA: TGTGCCAGCAGCCCGAGACGGAGCTCCTACGAGCAGTACTTC; CDR3 protein: CASSPRRSSYEQYF; D gene: NA; J gene: TRBJ2-7; V gene: TRBV5-8; clone size: NA
CDR3 DNA: TGTGCCAGTAGTATAGAGGGGGGACTAACGAGGAATCAGCCCCAGCATTTT; CDR3 protein: CASSIEGGLTRNQPQHF; D gene: NA; J gene: TRBJ1-5; V gene: TRBV19; clone size: NA
CDR3 DNA: TGTGCCAGCAGTGACCGCAGGGTAACAGATACGCAGTATTTT; CDR3 protein: CASSDRRVTDTQYF; D gene: NA; J gene: TRBJ2-3; V gene: TRBV2; clone size: NA
CDR3 DNA: TGTGCCAGTAAAGCCAGGACAGGGGGTGACGAGCAGTACTTC; CDR3 protein: CASKARTGGDEQYF; D gene: TRBD1; J gene: TRBJ2-7; V gene: TRBV19; clone size: NA
CDR3 DNA: TGTGCCAGCTCACCCACCTTGGGGGACACTGAAGCTTTCTTT; CDR3 protein: CASSPTLGDTEAFF; D gene: NA; J gene: TRBJ1-1; V gene: TRBV18; clone size: NA
CDR3 DNA: TGTGCCAGCAGTCTCGAGACACCATCCTACGAGCAGTACTTC; CDR3 protein: CASSLETPSYEQYF; D gene: NA; J gene: TRBJ2-7; V gene: TRBV28; clone size: NA
CDR3 DNA: TGCAGCGGCCAGAACACTGAAGCTTTCTTT; CDR3 protein: CSGQNTEAFF; D gene: NA; J gene: TRBJ1-1; V gene: TRBV29-1; clone size: few
CDR3 DNA: TGTGCCAGCAGCCATCAAACACTCGAGCAGTTCTTC; CDR3 protein: CASSHQTLEQFF; D gene: NA; J gene: TRBJ2-1; V gene: TRBV7-2; clone size: NA
CDR3 DNA: TGTGCCAGCAGCCCTGGACAGGGGGTTGGGTTCTTC; CDR3 protein: CASSPGQGVGFF; D gene: TRBD1; J gene: TRBJ2-1; V gene: TRBV6-5; clone size: NA
CDR3 DNA: TGCAGCGGGACAGGGGGCGTTTATACTGAAGCTTTCTTT; CDR3 protein: CSGTGGVYTEAFF; D gene: TRBD1; J gene: TRBJ1-1; V gene: TRBV29-1; clone size: NA
CDR3 DNA: TGTGCCAGTACCGGGACTGCGAGGGGGGAAACTAATGAAAAACTGTTTTTT; CDR3 protein: CASTGTARGETNEKLFF; D gene: NA; J gene: TRBJ1-4; V gene: TRBV5-6; clone size: NA
CDR3 DNA: TGTGCCAGCAGCTTTCGGCGGGAGCAGTTCTTC; CDR3 protein: CASSFRREQFF; D gene: NA; J gene: TRBJ2-1; V gene: TRBV7-2; clone size: NA
CDR3 DNA: TGTGCCAGCAGCGTAGACTTTGTAGGGAACACTGAAGCTTTCTTT; CDR3 protein: CASSVDFVGNTEAFF; D gene: NA; J gene: TRBJ1-1; V gene: TRBV9; clone size: few
CDR3 DNA: TGTGCCAGCTCACCACCGGGTCGTCAGGCTGGAAACACCATATATTTT; CDR3 protein: CASSPPGRQAGNTIYF; D gene: NA; J gene: TRBJ1-3; V gene: TRBV18; clone size: NA
CDR3 DNA: TGCGCCAGCAGCCCACAGGGAGATGGCTACACCTTC; CDR3 protein: CASSPQGDGYTF; D gene: NA; J gene: TRBJ1-2; V gene: TRBV5-1; clone size: NA
CDR3 DNA: TGTGCCAGCAGTGATAGCCGGGCCGGCGGGTATACGCAGTATTTT; CDR3 protein: CASSDSRAGGYTQYF; D gene: NA; J gene: TRBJ2-3; V gene: TRBV25-1; clone size: NA
CDR3 DNA: TGTGCCAGCAGCTTAGATTGGCCGGGCACAGATACGCAGTATTTT; CDR3 protein: CASSLDWPGTDTQYF; D gene: NA; J gene: TRBJ2-3; V gene: TRBV7-9; clone size: NA
CDR3 DNA: TGTGCCAGCTCCGAGTGGGGAAACGAGCAGTACTTC; CDR3 protein: CASSEWGNEQYF; D gene: NA; J gene: TRBJ2-7; V gene: TRBV18; clone size: NA
CDR3 DNA: TGCAGCGTTGAAGCGGGGGGGGGTGAAAAACTGTTTTTT; CDR3 protein: CSVEAGGGEKLFF; D gene: NA; J gene: TRBJ1-4; V gene: TRBV29-1; clone size: NA
CDR3 DNA: TGTGCCAGCAGCTTTCAAAACTCCTACGAGCAGTACTTC; CDR3 protein: CASSFQNSYEQYF; D gene: NA; J gene: TRBJ2-7; V gene: TRBV7-2; clone size: once
CDR3 DNA: TGTGCCAGCGCAGGACAGGGCAATCAGCCCCAGCATTTT; CDR3 protein: CASAGQGNQPQHF; D gene: TRBD1; J gene: TRBJ1-5; V gene: TRBV19; clone size: once
CDR3 DNA: TGTGCCAGCAGCCCGTGGGGCGGGAGCACAGATACGCAGTATTTT; CDR3 protein: CASSPWGGSTDTQYF; D gene: NA; J gene: TRBJ2-3; V gene: TRBV7-2; clone size: NA